Shown below are 2 T cell receptor beta chains from a single sample sequenced in a study of cytomegalovirus exposure and HLA in healthy donors. It was with 60 Vbeta and 13 Jbeta primers that the PCR ran. TCRdb keeps only in-frame clones here, not all; method: immunoSEQ multiplex PCR. Of about 160,000 clones in the sample, less than 80% were seen once. Sequencing was carried out using PBMCs. The receptors were gathered from a man aged 35 to 55 in good health and CMV-seronegative.

This rearrangement joins TRBV6-5 to TRBJ1-3; possibly TRBD1 for D (5 bases). Trimming pared 0 bases from V and 2 bases from J, leaving 8 bases between. The CDR3 is made up of 15 amino acids. Germline V gives CDR1 MNHEY, CDR2 SVGAGI. The CDR3 protein is CASSYSLGAGNTIYF. Written as DNA, the CDR3 is TGTGCCAGCAGTTACTCGCTAGGGGCTGGAAACACCATATATTTT.

V gene TRBV5-1 combines with J gene TRBJ2-5, with 7 bases matching TRBD2. V was clipped by 0 bases and J by 5 bases; unmatched bases: 7. CDR3 length: 15 residues. Germline V lookup: CDR1 SGHRS, CDR2 YFSETQ. CDR3 region: CASSLAGGSGETQYF. DNA of the CDR3: TGCGCCAGCAGCTTGGCCGGCGGGAGCGGGGAGACCCAGTACTTC.